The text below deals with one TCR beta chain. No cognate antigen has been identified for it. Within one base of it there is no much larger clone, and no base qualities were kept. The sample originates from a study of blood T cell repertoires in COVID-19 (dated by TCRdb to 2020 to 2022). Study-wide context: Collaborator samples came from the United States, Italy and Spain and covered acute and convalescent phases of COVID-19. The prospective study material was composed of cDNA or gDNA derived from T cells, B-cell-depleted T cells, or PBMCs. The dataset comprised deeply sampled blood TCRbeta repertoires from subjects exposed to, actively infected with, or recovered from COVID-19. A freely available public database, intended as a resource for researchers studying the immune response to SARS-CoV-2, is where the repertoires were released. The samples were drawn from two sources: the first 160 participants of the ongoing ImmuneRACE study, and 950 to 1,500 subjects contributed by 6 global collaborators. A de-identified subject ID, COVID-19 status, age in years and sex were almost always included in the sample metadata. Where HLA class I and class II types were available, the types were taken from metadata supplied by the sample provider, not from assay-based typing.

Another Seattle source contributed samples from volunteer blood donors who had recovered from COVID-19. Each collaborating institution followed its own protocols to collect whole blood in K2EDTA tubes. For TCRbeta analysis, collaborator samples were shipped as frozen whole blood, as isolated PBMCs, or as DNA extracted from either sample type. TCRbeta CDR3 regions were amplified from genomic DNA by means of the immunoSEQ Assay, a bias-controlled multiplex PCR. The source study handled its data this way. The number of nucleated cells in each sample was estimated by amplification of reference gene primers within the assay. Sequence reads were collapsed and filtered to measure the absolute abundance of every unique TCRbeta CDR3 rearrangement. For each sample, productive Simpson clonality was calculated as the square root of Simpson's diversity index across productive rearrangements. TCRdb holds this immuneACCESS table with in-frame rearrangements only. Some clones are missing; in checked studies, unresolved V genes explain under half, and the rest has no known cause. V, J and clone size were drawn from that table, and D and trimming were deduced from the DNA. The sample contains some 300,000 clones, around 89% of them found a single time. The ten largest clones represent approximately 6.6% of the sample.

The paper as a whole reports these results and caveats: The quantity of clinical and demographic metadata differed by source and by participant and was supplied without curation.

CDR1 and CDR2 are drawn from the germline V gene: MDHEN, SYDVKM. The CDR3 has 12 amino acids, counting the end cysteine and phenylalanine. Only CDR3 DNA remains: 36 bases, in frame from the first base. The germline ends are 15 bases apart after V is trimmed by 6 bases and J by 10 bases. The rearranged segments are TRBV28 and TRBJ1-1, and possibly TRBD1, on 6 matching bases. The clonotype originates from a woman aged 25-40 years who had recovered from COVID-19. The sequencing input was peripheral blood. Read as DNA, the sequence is TGTGCCAGCAGGCAGAACAGGGTAATAGCTTTCTTT. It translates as CASRQNRVIAFF.